This T cell receptor (beta chain) was observed in a study of blood T cell repertoires in COVID-19. Libraries were prepared by immunoSEQ multiplex PCR; TCRdb keeps only in-frame clonotypes and omits some of them. The table lists 410,000 or so clones, about nine tenths of them singletons. Germline V lookup: CDR1 WNHNN, CDR2 SYGVQD (reference sequence). Trimming left V 3 bases short and J 6 bases short, with 15 bases between. The CDR3 runs 14 residues. The material sequenced was peripheral blood. The rearrangement uses TRBV10-1 and TRBJ2-7, with a tentative D call TRBD2 (5 bases). This TCR derives from a woman aged 25 to 39 with active or convalescent COVID-19. The CDR3, as DNA: TGCGCCAGCAGTGACCTACAGCCGGGGTCCGAGCAGTACTTC. Translation gives CASSDLQPGSEQYF.